These 28 T cell receptor beta chains share one sample of origin, sequenced in a study of blood T cell repertoires in COVID-19. Here immunoSEQ multiplex PCR was the method, and the copy in TCRdb shows in-frame clones only, minus some. The table shows roughly 430,000 clones, with around 90% occurring only once. The sequencing sample was made of PBMCs or T cells enriched from blood (not recorded which). These receptors were obtained from a woman between 35 and 50 years old with acute COVID-19.

This rearrangement joins TRBV29-1 to TRBJ1-1; no clear D. V lost 3 bases and J lost 4, with 6 bases in between. CDR1 is SQVTM and CDR2 is ANQGSEA in the germline V gene. This CDR3 region has 11 residues. Here the CDR3 DNA reads TGCAGCGTTGAGGTGAGCACTGAAGCTTTCTTT. Protein sequence: CSVEVSTEAFF.

This chain uses TRBV6-5 with TRBJ1-2, with TRBD1 matching 8 bases. V trimming: 10 bases; J trimming: 8 bases; junction bases outside the gene matches: 15. Germline CDR1 MNHEY, CDR2 SVGAGI. This CDR3 is 14 amino acids long. CDR3 DNA: TGTGCCACCCAGCGGGCTCAGGGGGCGGGAGGCTACACCTTC. This gives the protein CATQRAQGAGGYTF.

The chain employs TRBV11-3 and TRBJ2-3, with TRBD2 matching 8 bases. Germline V gene sequence: CDR1 SGHNT, CDR2 YENEEA. CDR3 length: 16 residues. V was clipped by 4 bases and J by 2 bases; unmatched bases: 8. The CDR3 loop reads CASSSPAGGTTDTQYF. CDR3 nucleotide sequence: TGTGCCAGCAGCTCCCCGGCGGGGGGCACCACAGATACGCAGTATTTT.

V gene TRBV6-5 combines with J gene TRBJ1-5, with a tentative D call TRBD1 (6 bases). Looked up from germline, CDR1 is MNHEY and CDR2 is SVGAGI. The CDR3 has 14 amino acids. Trimming left V 9 bases short and J 3 bases short, with 15 bases between. CDR3 sequence reads: CASHRVNVNQPQHF. Here the CDR3 DNA reads TGTGCCAGTCACAGGGTGAATGTCAATCAGCCCCAGCATTTT.

Regarding this clone: The junction shows a germline mismatch at one end, possibly a read error. This chain connects TRBV3-1 (or the pseudogene TRBV3-2) to TRBJ1-2; TRBD1 aligns across 7 bases. CDR1 is LGHDT and CDR2 is YNNKEL in the germline V gene (reference sequence). The CDR3 contains 13 residues. In nucleotides, the CDR3 is TGTGCCAGCACCCAAAGGGGACAGTATGGCTACACCTTC. Its protein is CASTQRGQYGYTF.

The CDR3 spells CASSIGTSGGETQYF. In DNA, the CDR3 is TGTGCCAGCAGCATTGGGACTAGCGGGGGGGAGACCCAGTACTTC. The chain links TRBV6-2 or TRBV6-3 to TRBJ2-5; TRBD2 aligns across 15 bases. Trimming cost V 6 bases and J 5 bases; bases outside gene matches: 4. From germline, CDR1 is MNHEY and CDR2 SVGEGT. This CDR3 is built from 15 residues.

The V call is TRBV5-6, the J call TRBJ2-1, with 10 bases matching TRBD2. With 4 bases clipped from V and 15 bases from J, the junction kept 19 bases outside the gene matches. The CDR3 extends over 16 amino acids. Germline CDR1 SGHDT, CDR2 YYEEEE. This CDR3 is CASSEYLALAGDGWFF. The CDR3 DNA reads as TGTGCCAGCAGCGAATACTTGGCCCTAGCGGGGGACGGGTGGTTCTTC.

The rearrangement uses TRBV3-1 (or the pseudogene TRBV3-2) and TRBJ1-5; 8 nucleotides align to TRBD1. The V gene end was trimmed by 3 bases and the J gene end by 5 bases; junction bases not matched to a gene: 12. The V gene's germline CDR1 is LGHDT and CDR2 YNNKEL (reference sequence). CDR3 size: 17 residues. The CDR3 here is CASSQTTGDSPDQPQHF. CDR3 bases: TGTGCCAGCAGCCAGACGACAGGGGATTCCCCAGATCAGCCCCAGCATTTT.

The sample holds one count of this clone. The chain recombines TRBV7-8 with TRBJ1-2, with no clear D. This CDR3 is 14 amino acids long. The ends were cut back, 5 bases at V and 4 bases at J, with 14 bases in the middle. Germline CDR1 SGHVS, CDR2 FQNEAQ. CDR3 protein: CASSLRHPAYGYTF. The CDR3 nucleotides read TGTGCCAGCAGCCTAAGACATCCTGCCTATGGCTACACCTTC.

The chain joins TRBV27 to TRBJ2-1; 8 bases map to TRBD2. The germline V gene has CDR1 MNHEY and CDR2 SMNVEV (reference sequence). The CDR3 covers 13 residues. V shed 4 bases and J 8 bases; nucleotides not matched to a gene: 4. DNA for the CDR3: TGTGCCAGCAGTTCACGGACTAGCCATGAGCAGTTCTTC. Its translation is CASSSRTSHEQFF.

This clone was counted between two and nine times. This sequence joins TRBV7-8 and TRBJ1-2; D call uncertain. Trimming left V 5 bases short and J 8 bases short, with 15 bases between. The CDR3 is 13 residues long. Germline CDR1 SGHVS, CDR2 FQNEAQ. CDR3 sequence reads: CASSPRVSRGYTF. CDR3 nucleotides: TGTGCCAGCAGCCCACGGGTCTCGAGGGGCTACACCTTC.

The V gene is TRBV24-1, the J gene TRBJ1-2, with a weak D call TRBD1 (5 bases). The CDR3 is made up of 13 amino acids. CDR1 and CDR2 from the germline V gene are KGHDR and SFDVKD. V lost 6 bases and J lost 10, with 17 bases in between. CDR3 bases: TGTGCCACCAGTCAGGGCACCTTTGTTGACTACACCTTC. This gives the protein CATSQGTFVDYTF.

The chain employs TRBV9 and TRBJ2-1; 9 bases agree with TRBD2. Looked up from germline, CDR1 is SGDLS and CDR2 is YYNGEE. There are 15 residues in the CDR3. The trim removed 4 bases at V and 5 bases at J, leaving 7 bases unmatched. The CDR3 sequence is CASSFSGSLHNEQFF. DNA of the CDR3: TGTGCCAGCAGCTTTAGCGGGAGCCTACACAATGAGCAGTTCTTC.

This clone was counted once. V is TRBV5-1 and J is TRBJ1-5; 8 bases fit TRBD1. J was trimmed by 9 bases and V by 2 bases; bases with no gene match: 7. The germline V gene encodes CDR1 SGHRS and CDR2 YFSETQ. The length of the CDR3 is 14 residues. The CDR3 DNA is TGCGCCAGCAGCTTAGGACAGGGAGAGGGGCCCCAGCATTTT. The encoded protein is CASSLGQGEGPQHF.

The rearrangement links TRBV9 to TRBJ2-2; a possible D gene is TRBD2 (6 bases). The V and J ends lost 1 base and 5 bases respectively, with 18 bases between them. The CDR3 is 17 amino acids. Germline V gene data show CDR1 as SGDLS and CDR2 as YYNGEE. The CDR3 region has the DNA TGTGCCAGCAGCGTAACCGCCTCGCAGGGAGGAACCGGGGAGCTGTTTTTT. It codes for CASSVTASQGGTGELFF.

The gene calls are TRBV11-2 and TRBJ2-7, with 8 bases fitting TRBD1. This CDR3 is 15 amino acids long. From germline, CDR1 is SGHAT and CDR2 FQNNGV. V was pared by 2 bases and J by 3 bases, with 6 bases of the junction left unmatched. CDR3 nucleotides: TGTGCCAGCAGCTTAATCGTACAGGGGGTCTACGAGCAGTACTTC. It encodes CASSLIVQGVYEQYF.

The count of this clone is one. V gene TRBV11-2 combines with J gene TRBJ1-3, with D perhaps matching TRBD1 (5 bases). Trimming stripped 4 bases from V and 1 base from J, with 11 bases between. The CDR3 loop spans 15 amino acids. Per germline, CDR1 SGHAT and CDR2 FQNNGV. CDR3 nucleotide sequence: TGTGCCAGCAGCTCACCAGGGATGTCTGGAAACACCATATATTTT. It encodes CASSSPGMSGNTIYF.

The gene calls are TRBV2 and TRBJ2-1; 7 bases map to TRBD2. Germline CDR1 and CDR2: SNHLY and FYNNEI. The CDR3 runs 15 residues. V was pared by 4 bases and J by 8 bases, with 11 bases of the junction left unmatched. CDR3 bases: TGTGCCAGCAGTGCGGGGGGACTCCCGAGGGATGAGCAGTTCTTC. It codes for CASSAGGLPRDEQFF.

The V gene is TRBV29-1, the J gene TRBJ2-5; perhaps TRBD2 as D (6 bases). Germline CDR1 SQVTM, CDR2 ANQGSEA. The ends were cut back, 4 bases at V and 1 base at J, with 13 bases in the middle. This CDR3 spans 14 amino acids. CDR3: CSVGVTGVQETQYF. DNA for the CDR3: TGCAGCGTTGGGGTGACGGGGGTCCAAGAGACCCAGTACTTC.

In this sample, this clone turned up once. The chain combines TRBV7-9 with TRBJ1-6; no definite D call. Looked up from germline, CDR1 is SEHNR and CDR2 is FQNEAQ (reference sequence). V lost 3 bases, J lost 9 bases, and 15 bases lay in between. There are 15 residues in the CDR3. For the CDR3, the DNA is TGTGCCAGCAGCTTTCGCCCCGAAACGGGTTCACCCCTCCACTTT. This encodes CASSFRPETGSPLHF.

This rearrangement joins TRBV5-1 to TRBJ2-1, with a weak D call TRBD2 (5 bases). Germline V gene sequence: CDR1 SGHRS, CDR2 YFSETQ. Trimming pared 0 bases from V and 4 bases from J, leaving 11 bases between. The CDR3 extends over 15 amino acids. CDR3 sequence: CASSLANGLYNEQFF. The CDR3 DNA reads as TGCGCCAGCAGCTTGGCCAATGGACTTTACAATGAGCAGTTCTTC.

V and J are TRBV7-9 and TRBJ2-5; TRBD2 might be the D (5 bases). Trimming pared 5 bases from V and 5 bases from J, leaving 9 bases between. The germline CDR1 and CDR2 sequences are SEHNR and FQNEAQ (reference sequence). The length of the CDR3 is 12 residues. In DNA form, the CDR3 reads TGTGCCAGCAGCGCCGAGGGTGAGACCCAGTACTTC. It specifies CASSAEGETQYF.

The CDR3 bases are TGTGCCAGCAGCCAAGAGGGTCTGCGGGGGGCGGACACTGAAGCTTTCTTT. Protein sequence: CASSQEGLRGADTEAFF. The rearrangement uses TRBV3-1 (or the pseudogene TRBV3-2) and TRBJ1-1; maybe TRBD1 (6 bases). V was cut by 0 bases and J by 3 bases, with 17 bases left in between. Germline V gene sequence: CDR1 LGHDT, CDR2 YNNKEL (reference sequence). CDR3 length: 17 residues.

This sequence joins TRBV5-1 and TRBJ2-7; 7 bases agree with TRBD1. With V trimmed by 4 bases and J by 0 bases, 7 bases remained unmatched. There are 15 residues in the CDR3. Germline V lookup: CDR1 SGHRS, CDR2 YFSETQ. The DNA for the CDR3 is TGCGCCAGCAGCCAAGACAGGGTATCCTCCTACGAGCAGTACTTC. This sequence encodes CASSQDRVSSYEQYF.

This chain uses TRBV18 with TRBJ1-2; tentative D call: TRBD1 (5 bases). The V and J ends lost 5 bases and 6 bases respectively, with 10 bases between them. The CDR3 is made up of 12 amino acids. CDR1 and CDR2 from the germline V gene are KGHSH and LQKENI. The CDR3 DNA reads as TGTGCCAGCTCAGGAGGGGCAGATGGCTACACCTTC. Translation: CASSGGADGYTF.

V usage is TRBV15 and J usage is TRBJ2-1, with TRBD2 identical over 8 bases. This CDR3 region has 13 residues. V was clipped by 5 bases and J by 9 bases; unmatched bases: 6. Germline CDR1 and CDR2: LNHNV and YYDKDF (reference sequence). CDR3: CATSGLAVGEQFF. CDR3 coding DNA: TGTGCCACCAGCGGACTAGCAGTGGGTGAGCAGTTCTTC.

This chain connects TRBV12-5 to TRBJ1-5; tentatively, D is TRBD1 (5 bases). This CDR3 is 16 amino acids long. Germline V gives CDR1 LGHNT, CDR2 FRNRAP. V was trimmed by 4 bases and J by 4 bases, leaving 17 bases between them. CDR3: CASGSPMGRVNQPQHF. CDR3 DNA sequence: TGTGCTAGTGGTTCCCCGATGGGGCGCGTTAATCAGCCCCAGCATTTT. Looking up the rest from reference TRBV12-5 and TRBJ1-5 gives the full variable domain: DARVTQTPRHKVTEMGQEVTMRCQPILGHNTVFWYRQTMMQGLELLAYFRNRAPLDDSGMPKDRFSAEMPDATLATLKIQPSEPRDSAVYFCASGSPMGRVNQPQHFGDGTRLSIL.

J is TRBJ1-5 and V is TRBV2; D ambiguous. V lost 0 bases and J lost 4, with 10 bases in between. CDR1 and CDR2 from the germline V gene are SNHLY and FYNNEI. CDR3 length equals 15 residues. The chain's CDR3 is CASSEAEQINQPQHF. CDR3 DNA sequence: TGTGCCAGCAGTGAAGCCGAACAGATAAATCAGCCCCAGCATTTT.